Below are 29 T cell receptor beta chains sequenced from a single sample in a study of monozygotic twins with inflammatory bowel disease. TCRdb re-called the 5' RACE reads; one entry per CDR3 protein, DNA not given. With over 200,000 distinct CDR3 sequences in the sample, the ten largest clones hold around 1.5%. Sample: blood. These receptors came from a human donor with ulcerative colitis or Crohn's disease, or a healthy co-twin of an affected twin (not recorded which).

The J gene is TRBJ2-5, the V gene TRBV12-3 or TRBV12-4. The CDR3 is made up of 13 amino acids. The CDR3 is CASSLSTKETQYF.

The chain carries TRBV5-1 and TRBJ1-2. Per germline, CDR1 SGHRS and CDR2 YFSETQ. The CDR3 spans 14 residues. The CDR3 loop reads CASSLTLHGHGYTF.

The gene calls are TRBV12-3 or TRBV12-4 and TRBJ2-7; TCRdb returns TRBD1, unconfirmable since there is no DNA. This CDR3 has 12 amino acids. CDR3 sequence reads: CASRMGVYEQYF.

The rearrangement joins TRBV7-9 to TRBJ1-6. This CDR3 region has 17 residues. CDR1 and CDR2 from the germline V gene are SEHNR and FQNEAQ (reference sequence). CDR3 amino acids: CASSFTSDRSYNSPLHF.

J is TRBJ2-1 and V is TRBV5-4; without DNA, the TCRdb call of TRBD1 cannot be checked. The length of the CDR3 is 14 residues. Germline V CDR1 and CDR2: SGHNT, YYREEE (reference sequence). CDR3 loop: CASSRNRGRHEQFF.

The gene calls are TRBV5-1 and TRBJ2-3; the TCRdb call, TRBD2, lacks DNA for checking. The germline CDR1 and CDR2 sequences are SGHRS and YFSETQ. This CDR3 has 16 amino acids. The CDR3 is CASSPGLAGGMDTQYF.

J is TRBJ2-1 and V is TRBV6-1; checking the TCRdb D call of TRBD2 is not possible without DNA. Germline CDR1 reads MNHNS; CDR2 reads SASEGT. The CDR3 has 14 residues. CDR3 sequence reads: CASRRGGVSNEQFF.

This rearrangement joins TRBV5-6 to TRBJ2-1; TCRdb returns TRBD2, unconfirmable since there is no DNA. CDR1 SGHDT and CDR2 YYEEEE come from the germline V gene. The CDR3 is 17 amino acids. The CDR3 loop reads CASSLWELAGSYNEQFF.

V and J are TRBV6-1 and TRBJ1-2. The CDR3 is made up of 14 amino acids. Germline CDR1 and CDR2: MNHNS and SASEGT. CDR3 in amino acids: CASREQSVSPGYTF.

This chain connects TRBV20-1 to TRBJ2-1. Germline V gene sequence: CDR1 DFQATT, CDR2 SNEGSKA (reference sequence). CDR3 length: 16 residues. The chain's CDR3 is CSARDLRITIYNEQFF.

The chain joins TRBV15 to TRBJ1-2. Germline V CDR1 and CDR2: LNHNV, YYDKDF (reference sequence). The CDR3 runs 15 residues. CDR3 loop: CATSRDVRAPYGYTF. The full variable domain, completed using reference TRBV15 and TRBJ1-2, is DAMVIQNPRYQVTQFGKPVTLSCSQTLNHNVMYWYQQKSSQAPKLLFHYYDKDFNNEADTPDNFQSRRPNTSFCFLDIRSPGLGDTAMYLCATSRDVRAPYGYTFGSGTRLTVV.

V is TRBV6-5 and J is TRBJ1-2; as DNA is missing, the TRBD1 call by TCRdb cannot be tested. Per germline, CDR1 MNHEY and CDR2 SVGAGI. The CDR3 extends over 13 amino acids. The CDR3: CASSFGQWNGYTF.

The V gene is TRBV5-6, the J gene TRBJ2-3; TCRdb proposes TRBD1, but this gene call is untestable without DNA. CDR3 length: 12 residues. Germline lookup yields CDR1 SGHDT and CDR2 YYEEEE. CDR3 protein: CASSSDRGTQYF.

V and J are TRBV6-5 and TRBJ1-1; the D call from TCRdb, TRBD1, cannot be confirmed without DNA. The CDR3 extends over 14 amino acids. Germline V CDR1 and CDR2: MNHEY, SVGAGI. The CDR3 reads CASSYGGQGTEAFF.

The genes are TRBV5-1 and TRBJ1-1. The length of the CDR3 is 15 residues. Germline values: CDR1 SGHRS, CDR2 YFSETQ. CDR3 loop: CASSQLQFLGTEAFF.

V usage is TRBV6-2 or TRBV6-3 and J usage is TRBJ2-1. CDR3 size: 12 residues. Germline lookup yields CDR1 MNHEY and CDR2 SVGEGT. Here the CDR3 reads CASSYSNYEQFF.

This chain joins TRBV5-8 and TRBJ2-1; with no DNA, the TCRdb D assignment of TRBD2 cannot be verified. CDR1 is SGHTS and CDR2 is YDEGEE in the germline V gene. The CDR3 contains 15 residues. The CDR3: CASSFQLAGVSEQFF.

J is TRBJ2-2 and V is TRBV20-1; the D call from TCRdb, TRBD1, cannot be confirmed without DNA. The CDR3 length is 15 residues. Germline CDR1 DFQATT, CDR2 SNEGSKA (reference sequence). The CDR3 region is CSAQGQGANTGELFF.

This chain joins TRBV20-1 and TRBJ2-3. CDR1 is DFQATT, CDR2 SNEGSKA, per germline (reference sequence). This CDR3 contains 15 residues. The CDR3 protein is CSARDVNLFTDTQYF.

The CDR3 sequence is CASSPTQGRDQPQHF. The chain joins TRBV18 to TRBJ1-5; TCRdb designates TRBD1, a call that cannot be tested without DNA. This CDR3 contains 15 residues. Per the germline V gene, CDR1 is KGHSH and CDR2 is LQKENI.

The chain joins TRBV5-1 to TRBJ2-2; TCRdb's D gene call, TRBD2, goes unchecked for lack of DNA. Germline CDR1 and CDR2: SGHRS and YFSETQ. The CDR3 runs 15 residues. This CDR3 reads CASSPSSGGTGELFF. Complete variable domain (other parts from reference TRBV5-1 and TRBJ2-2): KAGVTQTPRYLIKTRGQQVTLSCSPISGHRSVSWYQQTPGQGLQFLFEYFSETQRNKGNFPGRFSGRQFSNSRSEMNVSTLELGDSALYLCASSPSSGGTGELFFGEGSRLTVL.

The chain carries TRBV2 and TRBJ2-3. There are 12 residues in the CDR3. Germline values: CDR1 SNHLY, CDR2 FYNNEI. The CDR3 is CASSVWADTQYF.

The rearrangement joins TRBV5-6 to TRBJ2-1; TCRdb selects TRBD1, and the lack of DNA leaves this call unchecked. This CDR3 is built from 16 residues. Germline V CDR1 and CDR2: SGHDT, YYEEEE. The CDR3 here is CASSPGMTGDYNEQFF.

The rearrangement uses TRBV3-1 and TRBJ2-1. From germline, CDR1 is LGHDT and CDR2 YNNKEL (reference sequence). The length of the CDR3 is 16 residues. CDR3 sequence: CASSQDVLGPYNEQFF.

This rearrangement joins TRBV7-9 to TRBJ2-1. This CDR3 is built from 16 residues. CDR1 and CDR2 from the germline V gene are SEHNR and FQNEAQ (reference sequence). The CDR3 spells CASSLAGGRSYNEQFF. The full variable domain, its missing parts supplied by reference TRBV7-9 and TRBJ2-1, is DTGVSQNPRHKITKRGQNVTFRCDPISEHNRLYWYRQTLGQGPEFLTYFQNEAQLEKSRLLSDRFSAERPKGSFSTLEIQRTEQGDSAMYLCASSLAGGRSYNEQFFGPGTRLTVL.

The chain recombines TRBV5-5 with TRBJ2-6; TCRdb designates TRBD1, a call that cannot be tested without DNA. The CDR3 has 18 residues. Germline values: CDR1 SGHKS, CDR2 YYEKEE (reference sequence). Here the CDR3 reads CASSLVGQAFSGANVLTF.

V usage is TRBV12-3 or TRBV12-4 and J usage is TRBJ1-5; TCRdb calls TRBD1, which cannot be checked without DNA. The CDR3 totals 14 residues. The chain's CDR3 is CASSLSGGNQPQHF.

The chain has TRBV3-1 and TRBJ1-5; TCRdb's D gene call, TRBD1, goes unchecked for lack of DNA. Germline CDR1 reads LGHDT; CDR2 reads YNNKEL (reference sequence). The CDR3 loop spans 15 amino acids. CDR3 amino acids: CASSLPGQGEGPQHF.

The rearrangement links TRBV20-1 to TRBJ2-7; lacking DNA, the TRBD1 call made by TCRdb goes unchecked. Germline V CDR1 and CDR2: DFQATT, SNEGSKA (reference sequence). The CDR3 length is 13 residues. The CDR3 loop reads CSARGQTSYEQYF.